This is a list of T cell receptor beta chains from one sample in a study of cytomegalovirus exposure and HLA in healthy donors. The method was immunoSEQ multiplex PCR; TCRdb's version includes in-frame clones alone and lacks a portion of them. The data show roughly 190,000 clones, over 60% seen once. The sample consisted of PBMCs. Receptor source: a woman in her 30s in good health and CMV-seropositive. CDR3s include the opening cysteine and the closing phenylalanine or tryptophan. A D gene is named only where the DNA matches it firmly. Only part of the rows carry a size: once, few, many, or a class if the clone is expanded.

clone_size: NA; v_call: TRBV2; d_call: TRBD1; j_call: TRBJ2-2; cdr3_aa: CASGSGQGVGELFF; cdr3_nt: TGTGCCAGCGGGAGCGGACAGGGGGTCGGGGAGCTGTTTTTT
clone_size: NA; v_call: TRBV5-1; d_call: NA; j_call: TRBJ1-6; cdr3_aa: CASSLASPPKRSPLHF; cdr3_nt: TGCGCCAGCAGCTTGGCTTCCCCCCCGAAGAGGTCACCCCTCCACTTT
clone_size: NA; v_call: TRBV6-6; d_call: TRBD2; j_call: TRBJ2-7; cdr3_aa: CASSRPSGSYEQYF; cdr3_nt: TGTGCCAGCAGTCGTCCTAGCGGCTCCTACGAGCAGTACTTC
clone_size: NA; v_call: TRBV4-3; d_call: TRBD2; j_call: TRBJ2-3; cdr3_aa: CASSQEVLAGVADTQYF; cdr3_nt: TGCGCCAGCAGCCAAGAAGTGCTAGCGGGAGTGGCAGATACGCAGTATTTT
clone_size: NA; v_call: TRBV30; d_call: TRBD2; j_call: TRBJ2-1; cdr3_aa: CAWSHGALAGVNEQFF; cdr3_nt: TGTGCCTGGAGTCATGGGGCCTTAGCGGGGGTTAATGAGCAGTTCTTC
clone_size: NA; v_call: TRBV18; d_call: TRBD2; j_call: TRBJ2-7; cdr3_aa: CASSPPPSGLTYEQYF; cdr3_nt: TGTGCCAGCTCACCCCCGCCTAGCGGGTTAACCTACGAGCAGTACTTC
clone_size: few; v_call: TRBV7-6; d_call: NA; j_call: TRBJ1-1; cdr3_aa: CASSRPGLNTEAFF; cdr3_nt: TGTGCCAGCAGCCGGCCAGGGTTGAACACTGAAGCTTTCTTT
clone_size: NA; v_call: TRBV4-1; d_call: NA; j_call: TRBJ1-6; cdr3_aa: CASSQDRLSRLHF; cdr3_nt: TGCGCCAGCAGCCAAGATAGACTGTCGCGCCTCCACTTT
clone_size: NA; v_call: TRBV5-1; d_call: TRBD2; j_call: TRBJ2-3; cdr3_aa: CASSLGTSGRTDTQYF; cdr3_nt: TGCGCCAGCAGCTTGGGAACTAGCGGCCGCACAGATACGCAGTATTTT
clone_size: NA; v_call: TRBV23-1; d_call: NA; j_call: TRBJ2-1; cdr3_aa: CASKQNPRSGHGGPYNEQFF; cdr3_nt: TGCGCCAGCAAACAAAATCCCCGCTCGGGACATGGTGGGCCCTACAATGAGCAGTTCTTC
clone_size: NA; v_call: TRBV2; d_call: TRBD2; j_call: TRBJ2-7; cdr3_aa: CASSVSGRGAYEQYF; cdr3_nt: TGTGCCAGCAGTGTCAGCGGGAGGGGTGCCTACGAGCAGTACTTC
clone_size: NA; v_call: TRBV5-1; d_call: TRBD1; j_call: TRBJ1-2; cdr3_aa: CASSLGTGAYGYTF; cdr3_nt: TGCGCCAGCAGCCTGGGGACAGGGGCCTATGGCTACACCTTC
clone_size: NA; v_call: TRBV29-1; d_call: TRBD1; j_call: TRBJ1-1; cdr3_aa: CSAGNYRGVMSTEAFF; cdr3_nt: TGCAGCGCCGGAAATTACAGGGGAGTGATGAGCACTGAAGCTTTCTTT